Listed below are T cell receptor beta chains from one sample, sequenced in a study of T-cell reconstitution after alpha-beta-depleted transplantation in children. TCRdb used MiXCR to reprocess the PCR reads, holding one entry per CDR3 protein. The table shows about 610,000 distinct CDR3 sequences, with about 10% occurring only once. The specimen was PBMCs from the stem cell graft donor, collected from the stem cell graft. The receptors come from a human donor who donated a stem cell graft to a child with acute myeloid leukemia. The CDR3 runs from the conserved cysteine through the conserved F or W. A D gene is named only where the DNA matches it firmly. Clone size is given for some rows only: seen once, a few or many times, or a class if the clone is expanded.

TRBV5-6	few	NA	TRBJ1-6	TGTGCCAGCAGCCGGAACAGGGCTGGGTATTCACCCCTCCACTTT	CASSRNRAGYSPLHF
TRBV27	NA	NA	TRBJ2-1	TGTGCCAGCAGTTTAATCGAGTGGGGGGAGCAGTTCTTC	CASSLIEWGEQFF
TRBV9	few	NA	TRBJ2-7	TGTGCCAGCAGCGTAGGTAGGTCCACGGACGAGCAGTACTTC	CASSVGRSTDEQYF
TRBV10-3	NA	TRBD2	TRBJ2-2	TGTGCCATCAGTAAACTGGGACTAGCGGGAGGCACCGGGGAGCTGTTTTTT	CAISKLGLAGGTGELFF
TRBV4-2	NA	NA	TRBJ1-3	TGTGCCAGCAGCCAAGACGCGGTTTCTGGAAACACCATATATTTT	CASSQDAVSGNTIYF
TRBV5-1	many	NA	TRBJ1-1	TGCGCCAGCAGCTCCGCCGTAGGGGCCGGGGGCACTGAAGCTTTCTTT	CASSSAVGAGGTEAFF
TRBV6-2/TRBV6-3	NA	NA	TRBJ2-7	TGTGCCAGCAGTCCCTTGGACTATTCCTACGAGCAGTACTTC	CASSPLDYSYEQYF
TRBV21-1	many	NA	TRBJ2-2	TGTGCCAGCAGCAAGGGACAGGGCCCACCCGCGAACACCGGGGAGCTGTTTTTT	CASSKGQGPPANTGELFF
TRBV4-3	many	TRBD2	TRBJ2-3	TGCGCCAGCAGCCAAGAGCCCACTAGCGGGAGCACAGATACGCAGTATTTT	CASSQEPTSGSTDTQYF
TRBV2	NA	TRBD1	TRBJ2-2	TGTGCCAGCATCCGGGACAGAAACACCGGGGAGCTGTTTTTT	CASIRDRNTGELFF
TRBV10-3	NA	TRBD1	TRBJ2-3	TGTGCCATCAGTGCTGGACAGGGGCTAGGCACAGATACGCAGTATTTT	CAISAGQGLGTDTQYF
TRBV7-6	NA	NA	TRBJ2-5	TGTGCCAGCAGCCCTAGTGAACACCAAGAGACCCAGTACTTC	CASSPSEHQETQYF
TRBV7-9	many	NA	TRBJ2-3	TGTGCCAGAACGGACGGCAGCACAGATACGCAGTATTTT	CARTDGSTDTQYF
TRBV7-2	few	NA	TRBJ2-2	TGTGCCAGCAGCTTTCGCACGGGGCACACCGGGGAGCTGTTTTTT	CASSFRTGHTGELFF
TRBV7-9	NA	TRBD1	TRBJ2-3	TGTGCCAGCAGCCAGTACAGGGGAACAACAGATACGCAGTATTTT	CASSQYRGTTDTQYF
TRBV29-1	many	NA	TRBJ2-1	TGCAGCGTGGAAACCTCCAGGGCAAATGAGCAGTTCTTC	CSVETSRANEQFF
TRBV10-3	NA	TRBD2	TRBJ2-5	TGTGCCATCAGTCCGAGACCTAGCGGGAACGGGGAAGAGACCCAGTACTTC	CAISPRPSGNGEETQYF
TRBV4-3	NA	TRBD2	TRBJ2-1	TGCGCCAGCAGCCAAGATAGCGGGAGGGCCAGGGATGAGCAGTTCTTC	CASSQDSGRARDEQFF
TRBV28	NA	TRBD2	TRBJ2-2	TGTGCCAGCAGTTTCTACGGGACTAGCGGGTTCGCGAACACCGGGGAGCTGTTTTTT	CASSFYGTSGFANTGELFF
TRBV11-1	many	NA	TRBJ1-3	TGTGCCAGCAGCCCCGTCTATCGGACAACTTCTGGAAACACCATATATTTT	CASSPVYRTTSGNTIYF
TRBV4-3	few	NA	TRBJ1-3	TGCGCCAGCAGCCAAGAACGGCTCGCTGGAAACACCATATATTTT	CASSQERLAGNTIYF
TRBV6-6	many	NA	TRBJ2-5	TGTGCCAGCAGTTACTCCCTTATGGAGACCCAGTACTTC	CASSYSLMETQYF
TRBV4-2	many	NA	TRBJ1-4	TGTGCCAGCAGCGACAGGAGGACCTCGGATGAAAAACTGTTTTTT	CASSDRRTSDEKLFF
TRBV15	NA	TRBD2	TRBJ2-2	TGTGCCACCAGCAGTTCACCCACTAGCGGGAGCGCCGGGGAGCTGTTTTTT	CATSSSPTSGSAGELFF
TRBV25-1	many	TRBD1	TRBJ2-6	TGTGCCAGCAGTGGGGGACAGGACAGCTCTGGGGCCAACGTCCTGACTTTC	CASSGGQDSSGANVLTF
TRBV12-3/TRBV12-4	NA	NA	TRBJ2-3	TGTGCCAGCAGCCCCGGGTCAAAATCAGATACGCAGTATTTT	CASSPGSKSDTQYF
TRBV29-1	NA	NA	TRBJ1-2	TGCAGCGCCTCGATCGGGGATGGCTACACCTTC	CSASIGDGYTF
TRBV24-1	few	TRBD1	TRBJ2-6	TGTGCCACCAGTGATCCACAGGGGGCTGGGGCCAACGTCCTGACTTTC	CATSDPQGAGANVLTF
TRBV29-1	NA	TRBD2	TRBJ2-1	TGCAGCGCTTTACGGGGACTAGCGGACAATGAGCAGTTCTTC	CSALRGLADNEQFF
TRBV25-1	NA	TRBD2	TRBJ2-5	TGTGCCAGCAGTGAGGGACGGGAGGGCCGGGAGACCCAGTACTTC	CASSEGREGRETQYF
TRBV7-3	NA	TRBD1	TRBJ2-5	TGTGCCAGCAGCCCAACGACAGGGGGAACAGAGACCCAGTACTTC	CASSPTTGGTETQYF
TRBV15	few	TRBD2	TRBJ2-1	TGTGCCACCAGCACGGGACTAACGCTCGCGGATGAGCAGTTCTTC	CATSTGLTLADEQFF
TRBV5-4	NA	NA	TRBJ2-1	TGTGCCAGCAGCTTAAGGGTGGGGGCCCCGAGTGAGCAGTTCTTC	CASSLRVGAPSEQFF
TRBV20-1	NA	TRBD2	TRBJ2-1	TGCAGTGCTAGGTTAGCGGGAGGGCCTCTCAATGAGCAGTTCTTC	CSARLAGGPLNEQFF
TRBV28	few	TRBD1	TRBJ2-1	TGTGCCAGCAGTTTGGACAGGGCCATTCCCTCCTACAATGAGCAGTTCTTC	CASSLDRAIPSYNEQFF
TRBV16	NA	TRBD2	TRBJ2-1	TGTGCCAGCAGCTCGAGGACTAGAGTGAATGAGCAGTTCTTC	CASSSRTRVNEQFF
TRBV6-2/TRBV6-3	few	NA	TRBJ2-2	TGTGCCAGCAGTTACGATCTTACAGGGCCTCCGGCCGGGGAGCTGTTTTTT	CASSYDLTGPPAGELFF
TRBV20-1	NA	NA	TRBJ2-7	TGCATTGCTCACCTAGGTGGATTCTCCTACGAGCAGTACTTC	CIAHLGGFSYEQYF
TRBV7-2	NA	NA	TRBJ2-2	TGTGCCAGCGGGGATGGACAGTTCACCGGGGAGCTGTTTTTT	CASGDGQFTGELFF
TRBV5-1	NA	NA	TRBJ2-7	TGCGCCAGCAGCTTGGAAGGGGTCGAGCAGTACTTC	CASSLEGVEQYF
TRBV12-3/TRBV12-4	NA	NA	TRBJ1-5	TGTGCCAGCAGTGGACAGACTAATCAGCCCCAGCATTTT	CASSGQTNQPQHF
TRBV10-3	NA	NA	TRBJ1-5	TGTGCCACACCAAACCCGACCTCGTTGGAGGGAATGGGTTCGCCCCAGCATTTT	CATPNPTSLEGMGSPQHF
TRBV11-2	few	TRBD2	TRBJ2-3	TGTGCCAGCAGCTCGACTAGCGGGAGTTCCGCGCAGTATTTT	CASSSTSGSSAQYF
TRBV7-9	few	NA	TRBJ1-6	TGTGCCAGCAGCTCGGGCAGGGCGGCCTATAATTCACCCCTCCACTTT	CASSSGRAAYNSPLHF
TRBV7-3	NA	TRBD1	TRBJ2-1	TGTGCCAGCAGCTCGTCCCGGCTGGGACAGGCGAACAATGAGCAGTTCTTC	CASSSSRLGQANNEQFF
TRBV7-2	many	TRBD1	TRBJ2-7	TGTGCCAGCAGCTTGGGACAGGGGGGATACGAGCAGTACTTC	CASSLGQGGYEQYF
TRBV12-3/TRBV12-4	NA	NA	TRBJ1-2	TGTGCCAGCAGTAGGACAGAGGCTCATAACTATGGCTACACCTTC	CASSRTEAHNYGYTF
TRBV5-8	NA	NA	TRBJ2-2	TGTGCCAGCAGCTTGGTAGACCAACTCACCGGGGAGCTGTTTTTT	CASSLVDQLTGELFF
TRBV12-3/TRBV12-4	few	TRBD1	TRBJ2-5	TGTGCCAGCAGCCAAAATCAGGGGGCGGAGGAGACCCAGTACTTC	CASSQNQGAEETQYF